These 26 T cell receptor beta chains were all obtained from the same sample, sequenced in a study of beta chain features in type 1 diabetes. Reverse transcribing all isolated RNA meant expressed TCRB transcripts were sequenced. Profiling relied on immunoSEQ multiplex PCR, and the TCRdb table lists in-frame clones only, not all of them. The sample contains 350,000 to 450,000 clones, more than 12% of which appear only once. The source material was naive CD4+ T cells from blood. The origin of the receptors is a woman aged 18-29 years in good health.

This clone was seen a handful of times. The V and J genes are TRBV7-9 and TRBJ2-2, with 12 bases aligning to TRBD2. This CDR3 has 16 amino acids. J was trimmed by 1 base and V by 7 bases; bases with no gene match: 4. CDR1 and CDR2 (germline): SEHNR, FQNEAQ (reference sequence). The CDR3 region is CASNGLAGLNTGELFF. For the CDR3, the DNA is TGTGCCAGCAACGGACTAGCGGGGCTGAACACCGGGGAGCTGTTTTTT.

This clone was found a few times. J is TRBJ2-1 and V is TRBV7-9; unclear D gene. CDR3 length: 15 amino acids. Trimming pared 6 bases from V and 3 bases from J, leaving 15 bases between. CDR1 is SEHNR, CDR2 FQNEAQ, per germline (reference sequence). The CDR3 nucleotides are TGTGCCAGCAGTCGGAACAGTGTGTACTACAATGAGCAGTTCTTC. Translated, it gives CASSRNSVYYNEQFF. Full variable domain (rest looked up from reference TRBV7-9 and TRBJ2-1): DTGVSQNPRHKITKRGQNVTFRCDPISEHNRLYWYRQTLGQGPEFLTYFQNEAQLEKSRLLSDRFSAERPKGSFSTLEIQRTEQGDSAMYLCASSRNSVYYNEQFFGPGTRLTVL.

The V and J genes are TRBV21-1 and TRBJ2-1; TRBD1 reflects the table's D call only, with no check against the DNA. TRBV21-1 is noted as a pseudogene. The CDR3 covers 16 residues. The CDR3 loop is CASSERTGIPYNEQFF. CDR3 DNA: TGTGCCAGCAGCGAAAGGACAGGGATTCCCTACAATGAGCAGTTCTTC.

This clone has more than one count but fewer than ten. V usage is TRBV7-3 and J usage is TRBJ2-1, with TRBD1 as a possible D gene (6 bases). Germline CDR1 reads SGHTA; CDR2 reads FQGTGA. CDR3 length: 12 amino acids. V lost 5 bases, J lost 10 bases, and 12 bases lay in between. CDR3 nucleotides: TGTGCCAGCAGCGTACAACAGGGCGAGCAGTTCTTC. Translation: CASSVQQGEQFF.

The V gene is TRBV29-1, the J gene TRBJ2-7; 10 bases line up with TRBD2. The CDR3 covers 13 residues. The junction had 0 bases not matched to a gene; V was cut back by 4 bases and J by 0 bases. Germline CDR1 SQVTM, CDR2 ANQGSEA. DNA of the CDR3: TGCAGCGTTGGACTAGCGGGCTCCTACGAGCAGTACTTC. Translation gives CSVGLAGSYEQYF.

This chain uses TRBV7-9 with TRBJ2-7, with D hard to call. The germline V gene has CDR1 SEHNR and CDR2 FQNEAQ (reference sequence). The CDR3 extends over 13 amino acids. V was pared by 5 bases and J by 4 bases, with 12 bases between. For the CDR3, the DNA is TGTGCCAGCAGCCACAATACCCCTTACGAGCAGTACTTC. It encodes CASSHNTPYEQYF. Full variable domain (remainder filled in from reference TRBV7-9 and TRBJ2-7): DTGVSQNPRHKITKRGQNVTFRCDPISEHNRLYWYRQTLGQGPEFLTYFQNEAQLEKSRLLSDRFSAERPKGSFSTLEIQRTEQGDSAMYLCASSHNTPYEQYFGPGTRLTVT.

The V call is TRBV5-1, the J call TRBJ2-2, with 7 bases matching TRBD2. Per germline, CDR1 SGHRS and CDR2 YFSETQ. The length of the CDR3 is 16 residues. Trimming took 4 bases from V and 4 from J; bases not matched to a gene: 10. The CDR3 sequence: CASSLSSGGTTGELFF. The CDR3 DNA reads TGCGCCAGCAGCCTATCGTCGGGGGGAACCACCGGGGAGCTGTTTTTT. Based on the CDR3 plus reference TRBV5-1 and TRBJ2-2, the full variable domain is KAGVTQTPRYLIKTRGQQVTLSCSPISGHRSVSWYQQTPGQGLQFLFEYFSETQRNKGNFPGRFSGRQFSNSRSEMNVSTLELGDSALYLCASSLSSGGTTGELFFGEGSRLTVL.

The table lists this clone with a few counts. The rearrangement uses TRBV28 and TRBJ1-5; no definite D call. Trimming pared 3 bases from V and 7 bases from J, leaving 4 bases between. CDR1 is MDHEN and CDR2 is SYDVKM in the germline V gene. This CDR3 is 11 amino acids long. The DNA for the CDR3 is TGTGCCAGCAGTTTCCGGCAGCCCCAGCATTTT. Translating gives CASSFRQPQHF. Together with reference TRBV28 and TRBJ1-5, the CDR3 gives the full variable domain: DVKVTQSSRYLVKRTGEKVFLECVQDMDHENMFWYRQDPGLGLRLIYFSYDVKMKEKGDIPEGYSVSREKKERFSLILESASTNQTSMYLCASSFRQPQHFGDGTRLSIL.

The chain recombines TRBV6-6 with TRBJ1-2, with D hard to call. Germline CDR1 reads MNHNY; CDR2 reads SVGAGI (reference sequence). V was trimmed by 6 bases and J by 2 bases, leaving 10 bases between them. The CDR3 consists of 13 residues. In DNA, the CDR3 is TGTGCCAGCAGCTCGGACTGGAACTATGGCTACACCTTC. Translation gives CASSSDWNYGYTF.

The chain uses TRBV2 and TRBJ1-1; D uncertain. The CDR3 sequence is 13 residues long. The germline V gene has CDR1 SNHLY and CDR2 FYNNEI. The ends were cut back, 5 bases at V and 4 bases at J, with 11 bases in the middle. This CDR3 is CASSPRGGTEAFF. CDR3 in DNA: TGTGCCAGCAGTCCCAGAGGAGGCACTGAAGCTTTCTTT.

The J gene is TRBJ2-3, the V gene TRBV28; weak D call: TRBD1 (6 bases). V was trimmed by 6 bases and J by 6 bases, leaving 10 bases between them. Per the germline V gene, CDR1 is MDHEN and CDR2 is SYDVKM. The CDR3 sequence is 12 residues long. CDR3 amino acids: CASSTGRDTQYF. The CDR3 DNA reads TGTGCCAGCAGCACAGGGCGCGATACGCAGTATTTT.

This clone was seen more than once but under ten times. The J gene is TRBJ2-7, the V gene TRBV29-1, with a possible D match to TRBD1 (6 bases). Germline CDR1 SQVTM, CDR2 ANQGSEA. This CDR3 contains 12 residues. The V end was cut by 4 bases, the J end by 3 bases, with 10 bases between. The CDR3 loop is CSVVGTHYEQYF. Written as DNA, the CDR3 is TGCAGCGTTGTCGGGACACACTACGAGCAGTACTTC.

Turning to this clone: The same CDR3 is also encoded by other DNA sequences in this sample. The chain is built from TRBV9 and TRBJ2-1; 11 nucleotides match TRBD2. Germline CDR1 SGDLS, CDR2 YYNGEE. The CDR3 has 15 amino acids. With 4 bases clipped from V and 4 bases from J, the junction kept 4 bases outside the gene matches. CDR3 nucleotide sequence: TGTGCCAGCAGCACGGGACTAGCGGCTTACAATGAGCAGTTCTTC. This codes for CASSTGLAAYNEQFF.

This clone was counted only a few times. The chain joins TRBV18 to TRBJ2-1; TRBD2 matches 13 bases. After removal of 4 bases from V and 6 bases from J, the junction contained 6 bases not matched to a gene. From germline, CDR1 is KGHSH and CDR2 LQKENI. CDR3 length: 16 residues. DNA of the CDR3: TGTGCCAGCTCACGAGAACTAGCGGGAGGGCGCAATGAGCAGTTCTTC. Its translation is CASSRELAGGRNEQFF.

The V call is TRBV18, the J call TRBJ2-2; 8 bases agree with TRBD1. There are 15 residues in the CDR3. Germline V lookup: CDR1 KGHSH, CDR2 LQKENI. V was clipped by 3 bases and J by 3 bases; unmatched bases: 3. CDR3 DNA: TGTGCCAGCTCACCTGGGGGACAGGACACCGGGGAGCTGTTTTTT. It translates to CASSPGGQDTGELFF.

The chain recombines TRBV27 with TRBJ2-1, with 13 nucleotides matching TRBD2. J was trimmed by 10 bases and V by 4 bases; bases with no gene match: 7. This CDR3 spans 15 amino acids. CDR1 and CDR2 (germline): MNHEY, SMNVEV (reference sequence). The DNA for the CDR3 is TGTGCCAGCAGTTCCGGGACTAGCGGGGTCATAGAGCAGTTCTTC. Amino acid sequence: CASSSGTSGVIEQFF.

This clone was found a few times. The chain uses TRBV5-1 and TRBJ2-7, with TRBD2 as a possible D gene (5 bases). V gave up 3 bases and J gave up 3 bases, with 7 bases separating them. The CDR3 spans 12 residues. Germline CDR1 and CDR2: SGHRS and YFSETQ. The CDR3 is CASSYEGYEQYF. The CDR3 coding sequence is TGCGCCAGCAGCTACGAGGGCTACGAGCAGTACTTC.

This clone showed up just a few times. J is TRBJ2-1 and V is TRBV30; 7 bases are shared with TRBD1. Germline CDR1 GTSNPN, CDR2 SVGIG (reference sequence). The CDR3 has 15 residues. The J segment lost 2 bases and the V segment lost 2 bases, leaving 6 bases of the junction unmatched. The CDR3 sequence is CAWSPTGQPYNEQFF. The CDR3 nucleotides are TGTGCCTGGAGTCCGACAGGGCAACCCTACAATGAGCAGTTCTTC. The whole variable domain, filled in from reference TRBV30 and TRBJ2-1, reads SQTIHQWPATLVQPVGSPLSLECTVEGTSNPNLYWYRQAAGRGLQLLFYSVGIGQISSEVPQNLSASRPQDRQFILSSKKLLLSDSGFYLCAWSPTGQPYNEQFFGPGTRLTVL.

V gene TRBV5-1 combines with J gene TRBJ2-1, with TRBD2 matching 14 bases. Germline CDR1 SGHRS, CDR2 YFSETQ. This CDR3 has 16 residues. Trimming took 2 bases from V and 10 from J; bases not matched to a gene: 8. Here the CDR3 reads CASSFPGLAGAGEQFF. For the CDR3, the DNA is TGCGCCAGCAGCTTCCCGGGACTAGCGGGAGCGGGGGAGCAGTTCTTC.

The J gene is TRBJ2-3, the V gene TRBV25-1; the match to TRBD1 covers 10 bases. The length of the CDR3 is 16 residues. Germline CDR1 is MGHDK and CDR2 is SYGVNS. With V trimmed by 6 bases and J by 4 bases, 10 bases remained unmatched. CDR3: CASRPSDRGLADTQYF. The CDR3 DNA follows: TGTGCCAGCAGACCCTCAGACAGGGGGCTAGCAGATACGCAGTATTTT.

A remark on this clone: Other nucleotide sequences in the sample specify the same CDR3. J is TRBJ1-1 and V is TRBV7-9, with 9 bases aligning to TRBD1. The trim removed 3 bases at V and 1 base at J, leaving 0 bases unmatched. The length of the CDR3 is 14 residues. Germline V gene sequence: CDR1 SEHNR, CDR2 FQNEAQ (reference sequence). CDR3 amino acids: CASSLGQGNTEAFF. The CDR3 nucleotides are TGTGCCAGCAGCTTGGGACAGGGGAACACTGAAGCTTTCTTT. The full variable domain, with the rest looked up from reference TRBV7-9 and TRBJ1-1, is DTGVSQNPRHKITKRGQNVTFRCDPISEHNRLYWYRQTLGQGPEFLTYFQNEAQLEKSRLLSDRFSAERPKGSFSTLEIQRTEQGDSAMYLCASSLGQGNTEAFFGQGTRLTVV.

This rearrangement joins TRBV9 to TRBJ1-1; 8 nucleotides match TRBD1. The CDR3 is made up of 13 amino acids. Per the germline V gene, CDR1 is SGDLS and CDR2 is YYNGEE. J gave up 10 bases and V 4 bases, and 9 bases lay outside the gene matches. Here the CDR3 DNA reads TGTGCCAGCAGCCCACAATATGACAGGGGAGCTTTCTTT. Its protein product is CASSPQYDRGAFF.

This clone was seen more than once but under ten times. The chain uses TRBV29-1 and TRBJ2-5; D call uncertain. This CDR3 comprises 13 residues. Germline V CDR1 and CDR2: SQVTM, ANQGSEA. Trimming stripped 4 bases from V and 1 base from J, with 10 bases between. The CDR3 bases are TGCAGCGTTGCACAGAAGCTCCAAGAGACCCAGTACTTC. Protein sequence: CSVAQKLQETQYF.

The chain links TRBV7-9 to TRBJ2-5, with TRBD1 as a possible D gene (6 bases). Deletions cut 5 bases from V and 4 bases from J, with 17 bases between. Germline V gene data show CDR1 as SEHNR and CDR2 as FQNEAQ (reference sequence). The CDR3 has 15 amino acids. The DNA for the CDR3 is TGTGCCAGCAGCCCACAGGGTAACACCCGAGAGACCCAGTACTTC. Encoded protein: CASSPQGNTRETQYF.

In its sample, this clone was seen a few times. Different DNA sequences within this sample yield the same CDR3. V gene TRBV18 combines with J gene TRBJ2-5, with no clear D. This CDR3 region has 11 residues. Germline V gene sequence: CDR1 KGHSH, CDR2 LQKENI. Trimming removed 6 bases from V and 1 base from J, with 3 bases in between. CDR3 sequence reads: CASSVQETQYF. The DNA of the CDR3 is TGTGCCAGCTCCGTCCAAGAGACCCAGTACTTC.

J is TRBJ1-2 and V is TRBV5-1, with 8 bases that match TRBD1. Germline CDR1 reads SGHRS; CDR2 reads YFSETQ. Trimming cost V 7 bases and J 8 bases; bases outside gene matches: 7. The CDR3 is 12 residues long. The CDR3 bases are TGCGCCAGCGGACGGGACAGGAGCGGCTACACCTTC. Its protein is CASGRDRSGYTF.